Below, 30 T cell receptor beta chains from the same sample are listed, as sequenced in a study of T cell responses to AZD1222 COVID-19 vaccine. Assay: immunoSEQ multiplex PCR; the TCRdb copy retains only in-frame clones and omits some. The profile shows some 70,000 clones, roughly 84% of them singletons. The sequences come from peripheral blood, collected on day 0 of AZD1222 vaccination. These receptors all stem from an adult in good health.

The rearrangement uses TRBV6-5 and TRBJ1-5, with D uncertain. CDR1 is MNHEY, CDR2 SVGAGI, per germline. Trimming left V 4 bases short and J 0 bases short, with 13 bases between. This CDR3 contains 16 residues. The CDR3 DNA reads TGTGCCAGCAGTTTTATGATACCCTATAGCAATCAGCCCCAGCATTTT. This encodes CASSFMIPYSNQPQHF.

The rearrangement uses TRBV11-2 and TRBJ2-1; tentatively, D is TRBD2 (5 bases). The CDR3 is 12 residues long. The germline V gene encodes CDR1 SGHAT and CDR2 FQNNGV. Trimming left V 1 base short and J 10 bases short, with 8 bases between. CDR3 amino acids: CASSLGPGEQFF. DNA of the CDR3: TGTGCCAGCAGCTTAGGCCCGGGGGAGCAGTTCTTC. Looking up the rest from reference TRBV11-2 and TRBJ2-1 gives the full variable domain: EAGVAQSPRYKIIEKRQSVAFWCNPISGHATLYWYQQILGQGPKLLIQFQNNGVVDDSQLPKDRFSAERLKGVDSTLKIQPAKLEDSAVYLCASSLGPGEQFFGPGTRLTVL.

This clone qualifies as medium-sized. This sequence joins TRBV10-2 and TRBJ2-3, with D perhaps TRBD2 (7 bases). V lost 1 base and J 4 bases, leaving 12 bases between the germline ends. The CDR3 has 15 amino acids. CDR1 WSHSY and CDR2 SAAADI come from the germline V gene. The CDR3 bases are TGCGCCAGCAGTGAGTGGGGGGGCGCCGCAGATACGCAGTATTTT. It codes for CASSEWGGAADTQYF.

The chain employs TRBV7-8 and TRBJ1-3, with D possibly being TRBD1 (5 bases). With 0 bases removed from V and 1 base from J, the gap between germline ends came to 13 bases. The CDR3 totals 17 residues. Per the germline V gene, CDR1 is SGHVS and CDR2 is FQNEAQ. This CDR3 reads CASSLAGSGLSGNTIYF. The CDR3 region has the DNA TGTGCCAGCAGCTTAGCGGGTTCAGGGCTTTCTGGAAACACCATATATTTT.

J is TRBJ1-1 and V is TRBV30; weak D call: TRBD1 (6 bases). CDR1 and CDR2 from the germline V gene are GTSNPN and SVGIG (reference sequence). The length of the CDR3 is 13 residues. Trimming shortened V by 2 bases and J by 5 bases, and 12 bases separated the two germline ends. This CDR3 is CAWSKDRGTEAFF. The CDR3 nucleotides are TGTGCCTGGAGTAAGGACAGAGGTACTGAAGCTTTCTTT.

By frequency in the sample, this clone is medium-sized. The chain carries TRBV21-1 and TRBJ1-1; the table calls TRBD1, which could not be checked here. TRBV21-1 is an annotated pseudogene. The CDR3 consists of 17 residues. The CDR3 nucleotides read TGTGCCAGCAGCAAACCCCCACAGGGACCAGTGAACACTGAAGCTTTCTTT. Translation gives CASSKPPQGPVNTEAFF.

The chain carries TRBV5-1 and TRBJ2-1, with TRBD2 matching over 10 bases. Germline V gives CDR1 SGHRS, CDR2 YFSETQ. Unmatched junction bases numbered 16, after V lost 0 bases and J lost 1 base. The CDR3 is 21 amino acids. This chain's CDR3 is CASSLALWSSGGISSYNEQFF. The CDR3 DNA reads TGCGCCAGCAGCTTGGCCTTATGGAGTAGCGGGGGGATTAGTTCCTACAATGAGCAGTTCTTC.

The chain has TRBV7-2 and TRBJ2-2; 12 bases are a match to TRBD2. The CDR3 totals 18 residues. From germline, CDR1 is SGHTA and CDR2 FQGNSA. The ends lost 8 bases at V and 6 bases at J; junction bases unmatched: 16. As DNA, the CDR3 is TGTGCCAGCTCCGGCGGACTAGCGGGGAGTGGTCTAGCCGGGGAGCTGTTTTTT. It translates to CASSGGLAGSGLAGELFF. The full variable domain, with the rest looked up from reference TRBV7-2 and TRBJ2-2, is GAGVSQSPSNKVTEKGKDVELRCDPISGHTALYWYRQSLGQGLEFLIYFQGNSAPDKSGLPSDRFSAERTGGSVSTLTIQRTQQEDSAVYLCASSGGLAGSGLAGELFFGEGSRLTVL.

The chain is built from TRBV4-1 and TRBJ2-5; no definite D call. V dropped 4 bases and J dropped 1 base, with 10 bases sitting between them. Germline CDR1 is MGHRA and CDR2 is YSYEKL. The CDR3 length is 14 residues. CDR3 in DNA: TGCGCCAGCAGCCTTAAGGCAGCCCAAGAGACCCAGTACTTC. It translates to CASSLKAAQETQYF.

This clone came up once. The V call is TRBV6-5, the J call TRBJ2-3, with D maybe TRBD2 (5 bases). Trimming removed 10 bases from V and 8 bases from J, with 25 bases in between. This CDR3 has 15 amino acids. CDR1 is MNHEY and CDR2 is SVGAGI in the germline V gene. The CDR3 protein is CATTALRASAGTQYF. For the CDR3, the DNA is TGTGCCACCACTGCCCTTAGGGCCTCCGCGGGTACGCAGTATTTT.

V is TRBV6-5 and J is TRBJ2-3; tentative D call: TRBD1 (6 bases). Germline V gives CDR1 MNHEY, CDR2 SVGAGI. V shed 0 bases and J shed 6 bases, with 7 bases lying between them. This CDR3 contains 13 residues. CDR3 DNA: TGTGCCAGCAGTTACTCAGACAGGGATACGCAGTATTTT. Protein sequence: CASSYSDRDTQYF.

The rearrangement links TRBV24-1 to TRBJ2-7; TRBD1 might be the D (7 bases). CDR1 and CDR2 from the germline V gene are KGHDR and SFDVKD. The CDR3 contains 12 residues. Between the trimmed V and J ends, which lost 2 bases and 7 bases, there was a span of 8 bases. The CDR3 region is CATSDSGGEQYF. CDR3 bases: TGTGCCACCAGTGATTCAGGGGGGGAGCAGTACTTC.

The V call is TRBV6-1, the J call TRBJ1-5; a possible D gene is TRBD1 (5 bases). The CDR3 sequence is 17 residues long. Trimming took off 0 bases at V and 0 bases at J, with 12 bases between the two ends. Germline V lookup: CDR1 MNHNS, CDR2 SASEGT. DNA of the CDR3: TGTGCCAGCAGTGAAGCTAGAAGGGGAACTAGCAATCAGCCCCAGCATTTT. Its protein product is CASSEARRGTSNQPQHF.

As to this clone: The junction shows a germline mismatch at one end, possibly a read error. This chain connects TRBV7-7 to TRBJ2-2, with D perhaps TRBD1 or TRBD2 (5 bases each). CDR3 length equals 18 residues. Per the germline V gene, CDR1 is SSHAT and CDR2 is FNYEAQ (reference sequence). CDR3 loop: CASSFYPPGATDTGELFF. CDR3 nucleotide sequence: TGTGCTAGCAGCTTTTACCCCCCCGGGGCGACCGACACCGGGGAGCTGTTTTTT.

V is TRBV24-1 and J is TRBJ1-5; no reliable D call. CDR1 is KGHDR and CDR2 is SFDVKD in the germline V gene. The CDR3 covers 17 residues. Trimming took 2 bases from V and 0 from J, leaving 13 bases between them. CDR3 DNA sequence: TGTGCCACCAGTGATTCACGGACTAGCGATAGCAATCAGCCCCAGCATTTT. This codes for CATSDSRTSDSNQPQHF.

The J gene is TRBJ1-1, the V gene TRBV19; no clear D gene. Germline CDR1 is LNHDA and CDR2 is SQIVND (reference sequence). The CDR3 loop spans 14 amino acids. Trimming removed 1 base from V and 2 bases from J, with 8 bases in between. CDR3 in amino acids: CASSIVGRNTEAFF. CDR3 coding DNA: TGTGCCAGTAGTATAGTGGGCCGTAACACTGAAGCTTTCTTT. The full variable domain, with the rest looked up from reference TRBV19 and TRBJ1-1, is DGGITQSPKYLFRKEGQNVTLSCEQNLNHDAMYWYRQDPGQGLRLIYYSQIVNDFQKGDIAEGYSVSREKKESFPLTVTSAQKNPTAFYLCASSIVGRNTEAFFGQGTRLTVV.

The chain combines TRBV5-4 with TRBJ2-5; no clear D gene. CDR3 length equals 14 residues. The V gene lost 0 bases and the J gene lost 1 base, with 7 bases spanning the gap. The germline gives CDR1 SGHNT, CDR2 YYREEE (reference sequence). CDR3 residues: CASSLDAAQETQYF. In DNA, the CDR3 is TGTGCCAGCAGCTTGGACGCTGCCCAAGAGACCCAGTACTTC.

The chain joins TRBV7-3 to TRBJ1-1, with 9 bases fitting TRBD1. V dropped 3 bases and J dropped 5; count of bases not matched to a gene: 4. Germline-derived CDR1 and CDR2 are SGHTA and FQGTGA. This CDR3 is built from 14 residues. In DNA, the CDR3 is TGTGCCAGCAGCTTCACAGGGGGCTCTACTGAAGCTTTCTTT. It translates to CASSFTGGSTEAFF.

The V call is TRBV7-2, the J call TRBJ2-3, with a tentative D call TRBD1 (6 bases). Germline CDR1 is SGHTA and CDR2 is FQGNSA. This CDR3 region has 15 residues. V lost 1 base and J 3 bases, leaving 11 bases between the germline ends. The CDR3 coding sequence is TGTGCCAGCAGCTTAGTGGGACATCGAACAGATACGCAGTATTTT. Translated: CASSLVGHRTDTQYF. The complete variable domain, with remaining parts taken from reference TRBV7-2 and TRBJ2-3, reads GAGVSQSPSNKVTEKGKDVELRCDPISGHTALYWYRQSLGQGLEFLIYFQGNSAPDKSGLPSDRFSAERTGGSVSTLTIQRTQQEDSAVYLCASSLVGHRTDTQYFGPGTRLTVL.

The chain joins TRBV7-9 to TRBJ2-1; no reliable D call. Trimming removed 1 base at V and 0 bases at J, with 7 bases between. The CDR3 contains 15 residues. Germline values: CDR1 SEHNR, CDR2 FQNEAQ (reference sequence). CDR3 residues: CASSLGYSSYNEQFF. The CDR3, as DNA: TGTGCCAGCAGCTTAGGTTACAGCTCCTACAATGAGCAGTTCTTC.

The chain combines TRBV19 with TRBJ2-1; TRBD2 agrees at 11 bases. Germline-derived CDR1 and CDR2 are LNHDA and SQIVND (reference sequence). The CDR3 is 13 amino acids. The J segment lost 15 bases and the V segment lost 6 bases, leaving 10 bases of the junction unmatched. The CDR3 coding sequence is TGTGCCAGTAGAGGTAGCGGGGGGGTGCGGGGGTTCTTC. Translating gives CASRGSGGVRGFF.

The V gene is TRBV12-3 or TRBV12-4, the J gene TRBJ1-2; D uncertain. V was cut by 4 bases and J by 2 bases, with 5 bases left in between. CDR3 size: 12 residues. The CDR3 protein is CASSSDNYGYTF. In nucleotides, the CDR3 is TGTGCCAGCAGTTCCGACAACTATGGCTACACCTTC.

V gene TRBV5-1 combines with J gene TRBJ1-4; TRBD1 might be the D (5 bases). CDR1 is SGHRS, CDR2 YFSETQ, per germline. This CDR3 spans 14 amino acids. The V gene lost 4 bases and the J gene lost 4 bases, with 11 bases spanning the gap. The CDR3 DNA is TGCGCCAGCAGCAGGGGCAGCCTTAATGAAAAACTGTTTTTT. Translation gives CASSRGSLNEKLFF.

This chain connects TRBV28 to TRBJ2-7, with 13 bases aligning to TRBD2. The CDR3 runs to 14 residues. The junction had 4 bases not matched to a gene; V was cut back by 6 bases and J by 5 bases. Germline V gene data show CDR1 as MDHEN and CDR2 as SYDVKM. CDR3 nucleotide sequence: TGTGCCAGCAGCACTAGCGGGGGGGCGGACGAGCAGTACTTC. It translates to CASSTSGGADEQYF.

The chain combines TRBV18 with TRBJ1-5, with D possibly TRBD1 on 6 matching bases. Trimming shortened V by 0 bases and J by 6 bases, and 12 bases separated the two germline ends. The germline V gene encodes CDR1 KGHSH and CDR2 LQKENI. The CDR3 is 15 residues long. The CDR3 bases are TGTGCCAGCTCACCACCGACGGGGGCGGGTCAGCCCCAGCATTTT. This sequence encodes CASSPPTGAGQPQHF.

The CDR3 reads CASSLGGLAGPGEQFF. CDR3 nucleotides: TGTGCCAGCAGCCTAGGGGGACTAGCGGGGCCCGGTGAGCAGTTCTTC. The V gene is TRBV7-9, the J gene TRBJ2-1; 13 bases are shared with TRBD2. This CDR3 contains 16 residues. V lost 5 bases and J lost 9; bases outside the gene matches: 10. Looked up from germline, CDR1 is SEHNR and CDR2 is FQNEAQ (reference sequence).

This CDR3 reads CASSVAGGGWAYNEQFF. The CDR3 DNA sequence: TGTGCCAGCAGCGTAGCAGGGGGCGGATGGGCCTACAATGAGCAGTTCTTC. V gene TRBV9 combines with J gene TRBJ2-1, with 8 bases aligning to TRBD1. There are 17 residues in the CDR3. V lost 0 bases and J lost 2; bases outside the gene matches: 7. The V gene's germline CDR1 is SGDLS and CDR2 YYNGEE.

J is TRBJ2-3 and V is TRBV9; 7 bases map to TRBD2. V lost 0 bases, J lost 0 bases, and 10 bases stayed unmatched. The CDR3 sequence is 18 residues long. Germline V lookup: CDR1 SGDLS, CDR2 YYNGEE. For the CDR3, the DNA is TGTGCCAGCAGCGTAGGTAATAGCGGGCCCTCTAGCACAGATACGCAGTATTTT. It yields the protein CASSVGNSGPSSTDTQYF.

The gene calls are TRBV10-3 and TRBJ2-7, with 9 bases identical to TRBD1. The CDR3 has 13 residues. J was trimmed by 3 bases and V by 4 bases; bases with no gene match: 1. The germline V gene encodes CDR1 ENHRY and CDR2 SYGVKD. The CDR3 loop is CAISADRGYEQYF. CDR3 in DNA: TGTGCCATCAGTGCGGACAGGGGCTACGAGCAGTACTTC.

Only a few counts were recorded for this clone. The chain combines TRBV28 with TRBJ2-2; D ambiguous. CDR3 length: 13 amino acids. Germline values: CDR1 MDHEN, CDR2 SYDVKM. The ends were cut back, 6 bases at V and 0 bases at J, with 5 bases in the middle. CDR3 sequence reads: CASREPNTGELFF. In DNA, the CDR3 is TGTGCCAGCAGGGAACCGAACACCGGGGAGCTGTTTTTT.